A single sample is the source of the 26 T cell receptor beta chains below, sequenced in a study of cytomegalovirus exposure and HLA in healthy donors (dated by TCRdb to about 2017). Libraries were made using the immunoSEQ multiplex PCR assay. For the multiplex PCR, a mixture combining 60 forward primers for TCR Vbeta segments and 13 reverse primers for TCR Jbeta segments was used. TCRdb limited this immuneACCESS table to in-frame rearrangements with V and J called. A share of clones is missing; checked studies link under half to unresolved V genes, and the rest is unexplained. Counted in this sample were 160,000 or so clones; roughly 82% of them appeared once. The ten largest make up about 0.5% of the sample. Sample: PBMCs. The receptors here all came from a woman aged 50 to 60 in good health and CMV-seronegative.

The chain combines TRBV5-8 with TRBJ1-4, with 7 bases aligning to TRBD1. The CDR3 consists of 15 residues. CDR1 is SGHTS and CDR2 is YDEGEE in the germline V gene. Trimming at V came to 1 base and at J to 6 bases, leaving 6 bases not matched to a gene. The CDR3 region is CASSLRGTVDEKLFF. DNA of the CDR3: TGTGCCAGCAGCTTGCGGGGGACAGTTGATGAAAAACTGTTTTTT.

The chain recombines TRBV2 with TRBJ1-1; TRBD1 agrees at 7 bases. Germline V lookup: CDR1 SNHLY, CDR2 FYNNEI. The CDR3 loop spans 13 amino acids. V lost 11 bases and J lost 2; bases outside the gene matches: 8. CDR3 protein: CACQQGLNTEAFF. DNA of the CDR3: TGTGCCTGCCAACAGGGGTTAAACACTGAAGCTTTCTTT.

CDR3 in amino acids: CASSRSVQTEGETQYF. The DNA for the CDR3 is TGTGCCAGCAGCAGATCGGTTCAAACCGAGGGAGAGACCCAGTACTTC. The V gene is TRBV9, the J gene TRBJ2-5; the D gene is possibly TRBD2 (5 bases). CDR1 and CDR2 (germline): SGDLS, YYNGEE. Trimming stripped 4 bases from V and 4 bases from J, with 20 bases between. The length of the CDR3 is 16 residues.

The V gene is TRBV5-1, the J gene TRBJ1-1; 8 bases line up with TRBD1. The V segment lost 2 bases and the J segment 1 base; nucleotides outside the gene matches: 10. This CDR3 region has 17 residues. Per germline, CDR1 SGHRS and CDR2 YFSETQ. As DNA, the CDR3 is TGCGCCAGCAGCTTCCCCGCAGGGGGCATTTCGAACACTGAAGCTTTCTTT. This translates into CASSFPAGGISNTEAFF.

The CDR3 loop is CASSLGSGKGTQYF. CDR3 DNA: TGCGCCAGCAGCTTGGGGTCGGGGAAAGGGACCCAGTACTTC. This chain uses TRBV5-1 with TRBJ2-5; D is possibly TRBD2 (5 bases). The CDR3 has 14 residues. Trimming stripped 0 bases from V and 7 bases from J, with 13 bases between. The germline V gene has CDR1 SGHRS and CDR2 YFSETQ.

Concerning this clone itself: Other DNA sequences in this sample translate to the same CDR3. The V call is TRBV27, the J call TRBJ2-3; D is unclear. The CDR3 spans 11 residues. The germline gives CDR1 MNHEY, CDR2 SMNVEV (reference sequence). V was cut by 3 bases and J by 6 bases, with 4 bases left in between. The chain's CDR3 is CASSFSDTQYF. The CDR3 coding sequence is TGTGCCAGCAGTTTTAGCGATACGCAGTATTTT.

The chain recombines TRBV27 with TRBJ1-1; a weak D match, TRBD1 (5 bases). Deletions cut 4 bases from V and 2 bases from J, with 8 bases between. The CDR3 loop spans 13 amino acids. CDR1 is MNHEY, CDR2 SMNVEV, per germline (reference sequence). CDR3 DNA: TGTGCCAGCAGTTGGGGCCTCAACACTGAAGCTTTCTTT. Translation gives CASSWGLNTEAFF.

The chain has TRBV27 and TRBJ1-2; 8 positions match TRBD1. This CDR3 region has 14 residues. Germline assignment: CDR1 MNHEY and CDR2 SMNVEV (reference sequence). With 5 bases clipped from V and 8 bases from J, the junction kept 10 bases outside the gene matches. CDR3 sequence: CASSPGTGRAGYTF. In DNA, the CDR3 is TGTGCCAGCAGTCCAGGGACAGGACGGGCGGGCTACACCTTC.

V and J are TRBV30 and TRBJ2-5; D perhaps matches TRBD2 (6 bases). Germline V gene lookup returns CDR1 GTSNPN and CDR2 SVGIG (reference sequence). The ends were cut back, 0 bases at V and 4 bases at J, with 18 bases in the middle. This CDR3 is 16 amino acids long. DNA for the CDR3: TGTGCCTGGAGTGTACGGGGGTTTCGGCTCGGAGAGACCCAGTACTTC. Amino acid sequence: CAWSVRGFRLGETQYF.

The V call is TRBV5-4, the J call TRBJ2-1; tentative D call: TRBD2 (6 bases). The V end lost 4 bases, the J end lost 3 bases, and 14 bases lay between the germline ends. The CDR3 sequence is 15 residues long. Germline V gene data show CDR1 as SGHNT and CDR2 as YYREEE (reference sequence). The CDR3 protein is CASSLGGAGYNEQFF. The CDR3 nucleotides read TGTGCCAGCAGCCTCGGGGGAGCGGGCTACAATGAGCAGTTCTTC.

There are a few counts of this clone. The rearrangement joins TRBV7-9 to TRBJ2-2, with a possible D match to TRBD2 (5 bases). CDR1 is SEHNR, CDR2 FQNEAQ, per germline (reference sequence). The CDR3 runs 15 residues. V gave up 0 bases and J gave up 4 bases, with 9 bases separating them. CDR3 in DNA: TGTGCCAGCAGCTTAGCGGGAACTAGCACCGGGGAGCTGTTTTTT. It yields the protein CASSLAGTSTGELFF.

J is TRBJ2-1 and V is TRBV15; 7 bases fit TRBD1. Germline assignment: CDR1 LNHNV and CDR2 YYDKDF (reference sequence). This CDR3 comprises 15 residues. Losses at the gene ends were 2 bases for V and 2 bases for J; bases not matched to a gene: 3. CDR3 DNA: TGTGCCACCAGCAGAAGACAGGGTACCTACAATGAGCAGTTCTTC. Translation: CATSRRQGTYNEQFF.

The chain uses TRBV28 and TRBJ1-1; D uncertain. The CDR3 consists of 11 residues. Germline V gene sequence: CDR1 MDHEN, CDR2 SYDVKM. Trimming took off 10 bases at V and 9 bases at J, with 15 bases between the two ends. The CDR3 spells CAIQPEGQAFF. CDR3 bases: TGTGCCATCCAACCAGAGGGCCAAGCTTTCTTT.

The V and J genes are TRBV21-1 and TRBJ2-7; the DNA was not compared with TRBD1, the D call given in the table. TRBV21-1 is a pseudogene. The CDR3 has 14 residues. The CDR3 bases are TGTGCCAGCAGCAAAGGCAGGCGATTCTACGAGCAGTACTTC. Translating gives CASSKGRRFYEQYF.

The CDR3 region is CASSWTPGLYQETQYF. CDR3 nucleotide sequence: TGTGCCAGCAGCTGGACTCCGGGACTCTACCAAGAGACCCAGTACTTC. This chain joins TRBV5-4 and TRBJ2-5; tentative D call: TRBD2 (6 bases). Germline loops: CDR1 SGHNT, CDR2 YYREEE (reference sequence). V was pared by 3 bases and J by 0 bases, with 15 bases between. The CDR3 loop spans 16 amino acids.

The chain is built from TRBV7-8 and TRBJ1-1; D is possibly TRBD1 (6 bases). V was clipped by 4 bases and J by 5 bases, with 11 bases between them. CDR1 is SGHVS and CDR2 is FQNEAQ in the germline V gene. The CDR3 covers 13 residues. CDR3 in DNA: TGTGCCAGCAGCTCCAGGGGTTGGACTGAAGCTTTCTTT. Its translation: CASSSRGWTEAFF.

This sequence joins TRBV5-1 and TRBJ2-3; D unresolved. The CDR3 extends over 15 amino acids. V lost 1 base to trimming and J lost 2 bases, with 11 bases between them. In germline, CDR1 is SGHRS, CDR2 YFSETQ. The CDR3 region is CASSLTQKSTDTQYF. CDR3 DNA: TGCGCCAGCAGCTTGACCCAGAAATCCACAGATACGCAGTATTTT. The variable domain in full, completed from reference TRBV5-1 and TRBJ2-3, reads KAGVTQTPRYLIKTRGQQVTLSCSPISGHRSVSWYQQTPGQGLQFLFEYFSETQRNKGNFPGRFSGRQFSNSRSEMNVSTLELGDSALYLCASSLTQKSTDTQYFGPGTRLTVL.

The CDR3 loop reads CAWALGRGETQYF. The CDR3 DNA reads TGTGCCTGGGCCTTGGGCAGGGGAGAGACCCAGTACTTC. The chain combines TRBV30 with TRBJ2-5, with TRBD1 as a possible D gene (6 bases). The CDR3 sequence is 13 residues long. V gave up 5 bases and J gave up 4 bases, with 14 bases separating them. CDR1 GTSNPN and CDR2 SVGIG come from the germline V gene (reference sequence).

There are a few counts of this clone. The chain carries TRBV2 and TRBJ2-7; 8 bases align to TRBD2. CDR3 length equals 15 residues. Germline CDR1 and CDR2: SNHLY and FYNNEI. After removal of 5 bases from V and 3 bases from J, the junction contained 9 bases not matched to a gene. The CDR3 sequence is CASSPDPGRVYEQYF. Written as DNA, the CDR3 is TGTGCCAGCAGTCCTGACCCCGGGAGGGTCTACGAGCAGTACTTC.

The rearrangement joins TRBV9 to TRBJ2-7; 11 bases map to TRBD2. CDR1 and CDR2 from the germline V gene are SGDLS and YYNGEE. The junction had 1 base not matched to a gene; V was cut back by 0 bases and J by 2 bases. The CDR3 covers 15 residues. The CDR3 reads CASSVGLAGTYEQYF. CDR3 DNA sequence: TGTGCCAGCAGCGTAGGACTAGCGGGAACCTACGAGCAGTACTTC.

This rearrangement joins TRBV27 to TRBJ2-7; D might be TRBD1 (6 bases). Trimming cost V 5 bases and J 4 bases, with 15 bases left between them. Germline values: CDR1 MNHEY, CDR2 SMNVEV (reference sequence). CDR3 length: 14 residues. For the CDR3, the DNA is TGTGCCAGCAGTCCTCCGACAGGTACTTACGAGCAGTACTTC. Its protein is CASSPPTGTYEQYF.

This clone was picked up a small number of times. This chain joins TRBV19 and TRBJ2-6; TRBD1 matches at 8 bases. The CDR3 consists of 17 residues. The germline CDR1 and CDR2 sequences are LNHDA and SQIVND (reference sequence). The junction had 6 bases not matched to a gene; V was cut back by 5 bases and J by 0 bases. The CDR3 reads CASSASRGPSGANVLTF. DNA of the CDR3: TGTGCCAGTAGTGCGTCCAGGGGGCCCTCTGGGGCCAACGTCCTGACTTTC. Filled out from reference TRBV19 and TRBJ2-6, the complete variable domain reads DGGITQSPKYLFRKEGQNVTLSCEQNLNHDAMYWYRQDPGQGLRLIYYSQIVNDFQKGDIAEGYSVSREKKESFPLTVTSAQKNPTAFYLCASSASRGPSGANVLTFGAGSRLTVL.

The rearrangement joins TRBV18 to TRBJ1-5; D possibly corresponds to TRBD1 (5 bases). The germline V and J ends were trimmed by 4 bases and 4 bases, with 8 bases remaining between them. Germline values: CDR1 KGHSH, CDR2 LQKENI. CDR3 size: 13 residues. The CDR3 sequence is CASSQDRNQPQHF. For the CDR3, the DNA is TGTGCCAGCTCACAAGACAGAAATCAGCCCCAGCATTTT.

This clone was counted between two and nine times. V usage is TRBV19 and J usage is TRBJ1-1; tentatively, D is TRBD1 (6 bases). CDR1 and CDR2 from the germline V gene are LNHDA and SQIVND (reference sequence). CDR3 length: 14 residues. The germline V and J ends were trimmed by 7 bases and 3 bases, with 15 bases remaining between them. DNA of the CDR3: TGTGCCAGTAATCCCAGGGGTAGGGACACTGAAGCTTTCTTT. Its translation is CASNPRGRDTEAFF.

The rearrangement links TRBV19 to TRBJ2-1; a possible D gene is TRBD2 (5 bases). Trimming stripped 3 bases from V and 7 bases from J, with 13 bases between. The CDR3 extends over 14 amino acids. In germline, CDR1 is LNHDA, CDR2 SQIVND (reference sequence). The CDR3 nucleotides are TGTGCCAGTAGTATGGGTCAACCGGGGAATGAGCAGTTCTTC. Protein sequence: CASSMGQPGNEQFF.

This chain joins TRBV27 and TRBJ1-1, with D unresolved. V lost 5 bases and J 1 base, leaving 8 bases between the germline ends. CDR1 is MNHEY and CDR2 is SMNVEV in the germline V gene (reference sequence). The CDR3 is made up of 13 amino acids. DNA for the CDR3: TGTGCCAGCAGTCTCCTCGGGAACACTGAAGCTTTCTTT. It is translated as CASSLLGNTEAFF.